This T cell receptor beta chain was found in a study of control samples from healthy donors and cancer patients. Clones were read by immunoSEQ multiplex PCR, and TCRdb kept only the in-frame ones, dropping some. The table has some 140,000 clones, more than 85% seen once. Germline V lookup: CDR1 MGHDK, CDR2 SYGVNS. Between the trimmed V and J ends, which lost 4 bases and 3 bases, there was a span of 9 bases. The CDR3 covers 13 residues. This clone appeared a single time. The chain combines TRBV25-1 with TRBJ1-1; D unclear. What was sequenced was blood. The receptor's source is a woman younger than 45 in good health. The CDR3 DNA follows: TGTGCCAGCAGTGGTACCTCGCACACTGAAGCTTTCTTT. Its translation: CASSGTSHTEAFF.